Presented here are 4 T cell receptor beta chains from one specimen sequenced in a study of blood T cells in healthy people across ages (dated by TCRdb to between 2014 and 2017). The receptor library was made with 5' RACE. The instrument given in TCRdb is Illumina HiSeq 2500. A second roughly 7 to 12 cycle PCR used a sample-barcoded 5' primer and a J-beta primer mix. The public reads were run again by TCRdb, first through fastp at Q25 and then through MiXCR, and only productive beta chains were kept. Identical CDR3 proteins give one entry, which carries the most common genes and DNA. Recorded for this sample are 1.5 million to 2 million distinct CDR3 sequences; roughly 30% of them occurred a single time. Jointly, the top ten make up approximately 7.7% of the sample. Sequencing used blood. These receptors all stem from a woman in her twenties or thirties in good health.

The CDR3 bases are TGTGCCAGCAGTCCGCGAGGGGACGGAAACTATGGCTACACCTTC. This translates into CASSPRGDGNYGYTF. The chain uses TRBV28 and TRBJ1-2, with D perhaps matching TRBD1 (5 bases). This CDR3 comprises 15 residues. Germline CDR1 reads MDHEN; CDR2 reads SYDVKM. Trimming shortened V by 5 bases and J by 2 bases, and 15 bases separated the two germline ends.

This clonotype was detected a few times. The gene calls are TRBV20-1 and TRBJ2-3, with 9 bases aligning to TRBD1. Per germline, CDR1 DFQATT and CDR2 SNEGSKA (reference sequence). This CDR3 has 15 amino acids. V lost 3 bases and J lost 5; bases outside the gene matches: 9. The CDR3 DNA sequence: TGCAGTGCTAGCTCCGGGACAGGGATCAGAGATACGCAGTATTTT. Translated: CSASSGTGIRDTQYF.

This chain joins TRBV19 and TRBJ1-1; D not certain. The CDR3 spans 14 residues. Germline loops: CDR1 LNHDA, CDR2 SQIVND (reference sequence). V was pared by 3 bases and J by 1 base, with 9 bases between. CDR3 nucleotide sequence: TGTGCCAGTAGTATTCCGCAACCGAACACTGAAGCTTTCTTT. It encodes CASSIPQPNTEAFF.

V gene TRBV28 combines with J gene TRBJ2-4; TRBD1 agrees at 7 bases. The DNA matches TRBJ2-7 better at its end, which makes the J call doubtful. The CDR3 covers 13 residues. Germline CDR1 is MDHEN and CDR2 is SYDVKM. As DNA, the CDR3 is TGTGCCAGCAGTTTAGGGACAGCAGGCGAGCAGTACTTC. Protein product: CASSLGTAGEQYF.